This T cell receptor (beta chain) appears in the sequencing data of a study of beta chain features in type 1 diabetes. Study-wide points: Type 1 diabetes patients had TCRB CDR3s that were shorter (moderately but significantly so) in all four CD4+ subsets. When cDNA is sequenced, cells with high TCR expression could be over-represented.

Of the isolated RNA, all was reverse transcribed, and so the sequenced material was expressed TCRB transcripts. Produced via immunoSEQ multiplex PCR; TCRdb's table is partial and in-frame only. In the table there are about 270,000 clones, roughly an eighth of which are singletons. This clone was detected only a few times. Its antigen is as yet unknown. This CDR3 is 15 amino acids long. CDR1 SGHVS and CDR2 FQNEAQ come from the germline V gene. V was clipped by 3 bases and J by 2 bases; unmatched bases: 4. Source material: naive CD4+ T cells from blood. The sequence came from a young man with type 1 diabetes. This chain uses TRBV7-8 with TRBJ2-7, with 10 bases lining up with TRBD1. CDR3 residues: CASSLSTGGAYEQYF. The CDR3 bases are TGTGCCAGCAGCTTGTCGACAGGGGGCGCCTACGAGCAGTACTTC. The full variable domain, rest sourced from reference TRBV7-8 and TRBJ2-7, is GAGVSQSPRYKVAKRGQDVALRCDPISGHVSLFWYQQALGQGPEFLTYFQNEAQLDKSGLPSDRFFAERPEGSVSTLKIQRTQQEDSAVYLCASSLSTGGAYEQYFGPGTRLTVT.